The present TCR beta chain was sequenced within a study of blood T cell repertoires in COVID-19. Study-level background: PBMCs, B-cell-depleted T cells, or T cells provided the cDNA or gDNA that made up the material.

CDR1 ENHRY and CDR2 SYGVKD come from the germline V gene. The CDR3 contains 17 residues. V was cut by 3 bases and J by 0 bases, with 17 bases left in between. Measured with immunoSEQ multiplex PCR; TCRdb has only the in-frame clones, and not every one. The sample has around 100,000 clones, over 75% seen once. The sequence derives from a human donor in a cohort sampled during active COVID-19. The chain uses TRBV10-3 and TRBJ1-1; D might be TRBD1 (5 bases). Sequenced material: peripheral blood. The CDR3 nucleotides read TGTGCCATCAGTGACCAGGGAGGAGAGTCGATGAACACTGAAGCTTTCTTT. This codes for CAISDQGGESMNTEAFF.